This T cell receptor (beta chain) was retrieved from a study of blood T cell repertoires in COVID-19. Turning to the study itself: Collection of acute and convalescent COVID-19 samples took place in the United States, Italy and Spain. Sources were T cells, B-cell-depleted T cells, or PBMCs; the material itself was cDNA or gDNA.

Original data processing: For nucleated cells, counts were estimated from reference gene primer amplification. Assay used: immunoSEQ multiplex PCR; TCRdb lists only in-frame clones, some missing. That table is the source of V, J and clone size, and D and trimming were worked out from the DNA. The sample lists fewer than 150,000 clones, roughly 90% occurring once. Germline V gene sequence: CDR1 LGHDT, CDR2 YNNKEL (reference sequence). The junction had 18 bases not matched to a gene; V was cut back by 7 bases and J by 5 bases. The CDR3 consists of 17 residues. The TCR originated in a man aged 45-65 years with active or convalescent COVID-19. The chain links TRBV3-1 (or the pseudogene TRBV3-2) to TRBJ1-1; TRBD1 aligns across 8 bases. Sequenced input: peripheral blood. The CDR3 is CASTLRTGRVVGTEAFF. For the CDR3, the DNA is TGTGCCAGCACCCTCCGGACAGGGCGGGTTGTAGGGACTGAAGCTTTCTTT.